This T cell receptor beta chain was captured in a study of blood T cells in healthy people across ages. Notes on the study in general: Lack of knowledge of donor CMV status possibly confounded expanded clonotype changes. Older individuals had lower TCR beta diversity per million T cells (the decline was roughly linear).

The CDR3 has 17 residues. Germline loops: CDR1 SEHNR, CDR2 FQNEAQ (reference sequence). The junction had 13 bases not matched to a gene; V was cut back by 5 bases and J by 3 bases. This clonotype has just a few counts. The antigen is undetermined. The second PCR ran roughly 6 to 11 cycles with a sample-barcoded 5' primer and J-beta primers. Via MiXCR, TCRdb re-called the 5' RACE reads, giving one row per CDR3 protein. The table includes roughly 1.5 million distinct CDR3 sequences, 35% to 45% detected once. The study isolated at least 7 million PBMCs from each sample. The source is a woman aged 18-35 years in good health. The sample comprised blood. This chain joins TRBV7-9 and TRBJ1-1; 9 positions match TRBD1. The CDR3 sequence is CASSATGTGQGDTEAFF. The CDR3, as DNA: TGTGCCAGCAGCGCTACCGGGACAGGGCAAGGGGACACTGAAGCTTTCTTT.